This T cell receptor (beta chain) was captured by sequencing in a study of T cells in tuberculosis. Trimming pared 2 bases from V and 12 bases from J, leaving 17 bases between. CDR3 length: 13 amino acids. The germline gives CDR1 GTSNPN, CDR2 SVGIG (reference sequence). The assay was immunoSEQ multiplex PCR, and TCRdb's table has in-frame clones only and misses some. The sample lists about 36,000 clones, about 93% occurring once. The sequenced sample was PBMCs. The receptor's source is a donor between 10 and 35 years old with latent tuberculosis or without tuberculosis infection. This chain links TRBV30 with TRBJ2-4; possibly TRBD1 for D (6 bases). The CDR3 coding sequence is TGTGCCTGGAGTCTAGGGGCAGGGGCGGGTCAGTACTTC. This gives the protein CAWSLGAGAGQYF.